A single sample is the source of the 13 T cell receptor beta chains below, sequenced in a study of blood T cell repertoires in COVID-19. Generated by immunoSEQ multiplex PCR, the TCRdb table keeps only in-frame clones and is missing some. The sample lists tens of thousands of clones; 87% were seen once. Material for sequencing was peripheral blood. All receptors come from a man between 60 and 75 years old with acute or convalescent COVID-19.

J is TRBJ2-2 and V is TRBV7-2, with 9 bases lining up with TRBD2. CDR3 length equals 16 residues. J gave up 3 bases and V 6 bases, and 8 bases lay outside the gene matches. CDR1 is SGHTA and CDR2 is FQGNSA in the germline V gene. The CDR3 protein is CASRVLAGADTGELFF. In nucleotides, the CDR3 is TGTGCCAGCAGGGTATTAGCGGGGGCCGACACCGGGGAGCTGTTTTTT.

The chain couples TRBV6-1 to TRBJ1-2; tentative D call: TRBD1 (5 bases). Trimming took 1 base from V and 4 from J, leaving 13 bases between them. Germline CDR1 is MNHNS and CDR2 is SASEGT. This CDR3 is built from 15 residues. This CDR3 is CASSEGTLNSYGYTF. The CDR3 coding sequence is TGTGCCAGCAGTGAAGGGACACTAAACTCCTATGGCTACACCTTC.

V usage is TRBV6-6 and J usage is TRBJ2-5, with 9 bases fitting TRBD1. The CDR3 is 16 amino acids. Germline V gives CDR1 MNHNY, CDR2 SVGAGI (reference sequence). Losses at the gene ends were 2 bases for V and 4 bases for J; bases not matched to a gene: 8. CDR3 DNA sequence: TGTGCCAGCAGTTACGTCGGGACAGGGTTGGGAGAGACCCAGTACTTC. Its translation is CASSYVGTGLGETQYF.

This chain uses TRBV18 with TRBJ2-5, with 8 bases that match TRBD2. Trimming at V came to 6 bases and at J to 4 bases, leaving 13 bases not matched to a gene. This CDR3 spans 16 amino acids. Germline V CDR1 and CDR2: KGHSH, LQKENI. This CDR3 reads CASSQLLRGEGETQYF. The CDR3, as DNA: TGTGCCAGCTCCCAACTGTTGCGGGGGGAAGGAGAGACCCAGTACTTC.

The chain uses TRBV10-2 and TRBJ1-5; a possible D gene is TRBD1 (5 bases). This CDR3 spans 15 amino acids. Germline V gene sequence: CDR1 WSHSY, CDR2 SAAADI. V lost 6 bases to trimming and J lost 3 bases, with 15 bases between them. The CDR3 sequence is CASSGRGGDNQPQHF. In DNA form, the CDR3 reads TGCGCCAGCAGCGGGCGCGGGGGGGACAATCAGCCCCAGCATTTT.

This rearrangement joins TRBV5-6 to TRBJ1-2, with 7 bases that match TRBD1. This CDR3 region has 15 residues. The V gene's germline CDR1 is SGHDT and CDR2 YYEEEE. Trimming at V came to 4 bases and at J to 6 bases, leaving 12 bases not matched to a gene. CDR3 nucleotide sequence: TGTGCCAGCAGCGCCTGGGACAGTACCTTGGATGGCTACACCTTC. Translation: CASSAWDSTLDGYTF. Drawing the rest from reference TRBV5-6 and TRBJ1-2, the complete variable domain is DAGVTQSPTHLIKTRGQQVTLRCSPKSGHDTVSWYQQALGQGPQFIFQYYEEEERQRGNFPDRFSGHQFPNYSSELNVNALLLGDSALYLCASSAWDSTLDGYTFGSGTRLTVV.

The V gene is TRBV4-3, the J gene TRBJ1-2, with 7 bases that match TRBD1. The V and J ends lost 3 bases and 2 bases, in that order; junction bases with no gene match: 6. The CDR3 covers 15 residues. Germline V gene lookup returns CDR1 LGHNA and CDR2 YSLEER. Written as DNA, the CDR3 is TGCGCCAGCAGCCAGTCTACAGGGGAAAACTATGGCTACACCTTC. Translation gives CASSQSTGENYGYTF.

The chain's CDR3 is CASSTSPISYNEQFF. The CDR3 DNA reads as TGTGCCAGCAGCACTAGCCCTATATCCTACAATGAGCAGTTCTTC. The V call is TRBV7-3, the J call TRBJ2-1, with D perhaps TRBD2 (6 bases). V was shortened by 5 bases and J by 1 base, with 12 bases between the two germline ends. The germline V gene has CDR1 SGHTA and CDR2 FQGTGA. CDR3 length equals 15 residues.

This rearrangement joins TRBV7-2 to TRBJ2-7; 7 positions agree with TRBD1. This CDR3 has 14 amino acids. The germline V gene has CDR1 SGHTA and CDR2 FQGNSA. V shed 5 bases and J 4 bases; nucleotides not matched to a gene: 8. The CDR3 here is CASSTRQGTYEQYF. CDR3 DNA: TGTGCCAGCAGCACAAGACAGGGAACATACGAGCAGTACTTC.

The chain's CDR3 is CSVTDRIAGGTQYF. CDR3 in DNA: TGCAGCGTTACGGACAGGATCGCCGGAGGGACCCAGTACTTC. The chain carries TRBV29-1 and TRBJ2-5; 7 nucleotides match TRBD1. The CDR3 sequence is 14 residues long. V was clipped by 5 bases and J by 7 bases; unmatched bases: 13. CDR1 is SQVTM, CDR2 ANQGSEA, per germline. Supplemented by reference TRBV29-1 and TRBJ2-5, the full variable domain reads SAVISQKPSRDICQRGTSLTIQCQVDSQVTMMFWYRQQPGQSLTLIATANQGSEATYESGFVIDKFPISRPNLTFSTLTVSNMSPEDSSIYLCSVTDRIAGGTQYFGPGTRLLVL.

The V gene is TRBV5-1, the J gene TRBJ1-1; 7 nucleotides align to TRBD1. V lost 0 bases, J lost 5 bases, and 10 bases stayed unmatched. Germline assignment: CDR1 SGHRS and CDR2 YFSETQ. CDR3 length equals 16 residues. The CDR3, as DNA: TGCGCCAGCAGCTTGGGCGAACGACAGGGTGGAACTGAAGCTTTCTTT. It translates to CASSLGERQGGTEAFF.

This rearrangement joins TRBV9 to TRBJ2-2; 7 bases align to TRBD2. The CDR3 runs 15 residues. Trimming removed 3 bases from V and 0 bases from J; junction bases left unmatched: 2. CDR1 is SGDLS and CDR2 is YYNGEE in the germline V gene. DNA for the CDR3: TGTGCCAGCAGCGCCGGGGGGTCGAACACCGGGGAGCTGTTTTTT. Translating it yields CASSAGGSNTGELFF. Full variable domain (missing parts from reference TRBV9 and TRBJ2-2): DSGVTQTPKHLITATGQRVTLRCSPRSGDLSVYWYQQSLDQGLQFLIQYYNGEERAKGNILERFSAQQFPDLHSELNLSSLELGDSALYFCASSAGGSNTGELFFGEGSRLTVL.

The V gene is TRBV5-1, the J gene TRBJ1-1; D may be TRBD1 (5 bases). Per the germline V gene, CDR1 is SGHRS and CDR2 is YFSETQ. V was shortened by 0 bases and J by 4 bases, with 16 bases between the two germline ends. The CDR3 is 16 amino acids. The DNA for the CDR3 is TGCGCCAGCAGCTTGGCCTCGGGGGTTGGGAGCACTGAAGCTTTCTTT. Protein product: CASSLASGVGSTEAFF. Drawing the rest from reference TRBV5-1 and TRBJ1-1, the complete variable domain is KAGVTQTPRYLIKTRGQQVTLSCSPISGHRSVSWYQQTPGQGLQFLFEYFSETQRNKGNFPGRFSGRQFSNSRSEMNVSTLELGDSALYLCASSLASGVGSTEAFFGQGTRLTVV.